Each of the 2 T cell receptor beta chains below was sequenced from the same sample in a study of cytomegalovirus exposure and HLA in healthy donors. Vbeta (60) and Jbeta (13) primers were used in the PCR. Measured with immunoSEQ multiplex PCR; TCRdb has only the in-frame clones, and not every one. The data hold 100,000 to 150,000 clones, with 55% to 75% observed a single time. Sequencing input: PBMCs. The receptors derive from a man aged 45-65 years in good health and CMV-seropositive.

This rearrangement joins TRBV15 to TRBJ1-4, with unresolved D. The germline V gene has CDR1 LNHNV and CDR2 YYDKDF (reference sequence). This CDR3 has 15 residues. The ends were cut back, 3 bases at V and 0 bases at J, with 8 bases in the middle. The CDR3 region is CATSRGGTTNEKLFF. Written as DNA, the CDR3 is TGTGCCACCAGCAGGGGCGGGACAACTAATGAAAAACTGTTTTTT.

CDR3 in DNA: TGTGCCAGCAGTCTTACAGGCTCTAGTGAAAAACTGTTTTTT. It specifies CASSLTGSSEKLFF. The chain combines TRBV6-1 with TRBJ1-4, with D possibly matching TRBD1 (5 bases). This CDR3 is built from 14 residues. V dropped 5 bases and J dropped 7 bases, with 14 bases sitting between them. CDR1 and CDR2 (germline): MNHNS, SASEGT.